The rows below give T cell receptor beta chains drawn from one sample of a study of cytomegalovirus exposure and HLA in healthy donors. Produced via immunoSEQ multiplex PCR; TCRdb's table is partial and in-frame only. The sample holds roughly 170,000 clones; 80% are singletons and the top ten take 0.65%. What was sequenced was PBMCs. The receptors shown here come from a boy between 10 and 17 years old in good health and CMV-seronegative. The CDR3 runs from the conserved cysteine through the conserved F or W. A D gene is named only where the DNA matches it firmly. Clone size is stated in some rows and not others, as once, few, many or a class when expanded.

-,TRBV7-9,TRBJ2-7,11,-,TGTGCCAGCAGCGTCTCCTACGAGCAGTACTTC,CASSVSYEQYF
-,TRBV11-3,TRBJ2-7,11,-,TGTGCCAGCAGCTTTTCCTACGAGCAGTACTTC,CASSFSYEQYF
-,TRBV29-1,TRBJ1-1,13,-,TGCAGCGTTGTAGTCCCTGAGAACACTGAAGCTTTCTTT,CSVVVPENTEAFF
-,TRBV6-5,TRBJ1-6,16,-,TGTGCCAGCAGTTCCGGCCGACCTTTCCGGGATTCACCCCTCCACTTT,CASSSGRPFRDSPLHF
-,TRBV4-1,TRBJ1-5,14,TRBD1,TGCGCCAGCAGCCAAGATCCCCAAACAGGGGCCCAGCATTTT,CASSQDPQTGAQHF
-,TRBV30,TRBJ1-6,15,TRBD1,TGTGCCTGGAGTGACCCGGGACAGGGAAGATCACCCCTCCACTTT,CAWSDPGQGRSPLHF
-,TRBV18,TRBJ2-6,17,-,TGTGCCAGCTCATCCGACAGCGCTTTCTCTGGGGCCAACGTCCTGACTTTC,CASSSDSAFSGANVLTF
-,TRBV6-1,TRBJ2-2,14,-,TGTGCCAGTGACCGGGGGGCGAGCACCGGGGAGCTGTTTTTT,CASDRGASTGELFF
-,TRBV14,TRBJ2-5,18,-,TGTGCCAGCAGCCAAGAAGTATTGTTCGCCAGTCGACAAGAGACCCAGTACTTC,CASSQEVLFASRQETQYF
-,TRBV6-1,TRBJ1-1,20,-,TGTGCCAGCAGTGAGAGAAGGAGACTCTCGGCCCCCTCTATGAACACTGAAGCTTTCTTT,CASSERRRLSAPSMNTEAFF
once,TRBV15,TRBJ1-5,14,TRBD1,TGTGCCACCTTATCAGACAGGGGCGGGCAGCCCCAGCATTTT,CATLSDRGGQPQHF
-,TRBV15,TRBJ2-7,17,-,TGTGCCACCAGCAGAGACAAAGCGGAGGGGTTTGTCTACGAGCAGTACTTC,CATSRDKAEGFVYEQYF
-,TRBV9,TRBJ1-2,15,TRBD1,TGTGCCAGCAGCGCCACCGGGACAGGGAACTATGGCTACACCTTC,CASSATGTGNYGYTF
-,TRBV19,TRBJ1-5,16,-,TGTGCCAGTAGTATAGATCGGCGGTATAGCAATCAGCCCCAGCATTTT,CASSIDRRYSNQPQHF
once,TRBV7-9,TRBJ1-1,12,-,TGTGCCAGCAGCCCTCAAGGGGAAGAAGCTTTCTTT,CASSPQGEEAFF
-,TRBV5-1,TRBJ1-2,14,-,TGCGCCAGCAGCCCCAGCGGAGCTAACTATGGCTACACCTTC,CASSPSGANYGYTF
-,TRBV30,TRBJ2-3,14,TRBD1,TGTGCCTGGAGTTCGGACAGGAGCACAGATACGCAGTATTTT,CAWSSDRSTDTQYF
-,TRBV5-1,TRBJ1-5,14,-,TGCGCCAGCAGCAGCGGGGCTGATAATCAGCCCCAGCATTTT,CASSSGADNQPQHF
-,TRBV5-4,TRBJ2-2,16,-,TGTGCCAGCAGCTTGGTTGGCCAGATGAACACCGGGGAGCTGTTTTTT,CASSLVGQMNTGELFF
-,TRBV4-2,TRBJ1-2,13,-,TGTGCCAGCAGCCAAGATCAGTTCTATGGCTACACCTTC,CASSQDQFYGYTF
-,TRBV30,TRBJ2-7,15,TRBD1,TGTGCCTGGACCCACCCGGGACAGGGATGGTACGAGCAGTACTTC,CAWTHPGQGWYEQYF
-,TRBV13,TRBJ2-3,12,-,TGTGCCAGCAGCTCGGGTACAGATACGCAGTATTTT,CASSSGTDTQYF
-,TRBV7-9,TRBJ1-4,14,-,TGTGCCAGCAGCTCAGGGAGGATAGGGGAAAAACTGTTTTTT,CASSSGRIGEKLFF
once,TRBV11-2,TRBJ2-1,15,-,TGTGCCAGCAGCTTAGAGAGCGGAGACTACAATGAGCAGTTCTTC,CASSLESGDYNEQFF
-,TRBV7-6,TRBJ2-5,17,TRBD2,TGTACCAGCAGCTACGCGACTAGCGGGGTTCTACAAGAGACCCAGTACTTC,CTSSYATSGVLQETQYF
once,TRBV6-1,TRBJ2-5,15,-,TGTGCCAGCAGTGATCAATGGACAAACCAAGAGACCCAGTACTTC,CASSDQWTNQETQYF
-,TRBV6-6,TRBJ2-4,14,-,TGTGCCAGCATGGGGGCCGGGGCCAAAAACATTCAGTACTTC,CASMGAGAKNIQYF
-,TRBV7-9,TRBJ2-3,14,TRBD1,TGTTCCAGCAGCTTGACAGGGGGGGCAGATACGCAGTATTTT,CSSSLTGGADTQYF
-,TRBV19,TRBJ1-5,14,-,TGTGCCAGTAGTGTCCAGGGGAGCAATCAGCCCCAGCATTTT,CASSVQGSNQPQHF
-,TRBV14,TRBJ2-7,14,-,TGTGCCAGCAGCCGCGGACACCTCTCCTACGAGCAGTACTTC,CASSRGHLSYEQYF
-,TRBV7-9,TRBJ2-3,17,-,TGTTCCAGCAGCTTAAGTAGACAGGTCGACGTGATAGATACGCAGTATTTT,CSSSLSRQVDVIDTQYF
-,TRBV21-1,TRBJ1-2,18,-,TGTGCCAGCACCCAAATCCTAGCGGGACAGGGGGATTGCTATGGCTACACCTTC,CASTQILAGQGDCYGYTF
few,TRBV28,TRBJ1-2,13,-,TGTGCCAGCAGTTTACGGGGATACTATGGCTACACCTTC,CASSLRGYYGYTF
-,TRBV9,TRBJ2-2,18,TRBD2,TGTGCCAGCAGCCAACCAAGGGTAGCGGGAGGGCACACCGGGGAGCTGTTTTTT,CASSQPRVAGGHTGELFF
-,TRBV6-5,TRBJ2-3,15,TRBD1,TGTGCCAGCAGGACACAGGGGAGCGGCACAGATACGCAGTATTTT,CASRTQGSGTDTQYF
-,TRBV2,TRBJ2-1,16,TRBD2,TGTGCCAGCAGTGAAGCGCGGCCGGGGGGGGTCAAGGAGCAGTTCTTC,CASSEARPGGVKEQFF
-,TRBV30,TRBJ1-5,13,-,TGTGCCTGGAATAGTGGGAGATACCAGCCCCAGCATTTT,CAWNSGRYQPQHF
few,TRBV4-1,TRBJ2-2,21,TRBD2,TGCGCCAGCAGCCAAGGGTTGGATCTAGGACTAGCGGGATTAAACACCGGGGAGCTGTTTTTT,CASSQGLDLGLAGLNTGELFF
few,TRBV7-8,TRBJ1-1,14,-,TGTGCCAGCAGCTTAGCCCAGGGAGGGACTGAAGCTTTCTTT,CASSLAQGGTEAFF
-,TRBV19,TRBJ1-1,13,-,TGTGCCAGTAGTCCAGGAATGAACACTGAAGCTTTCTTT,CASSPGMNTEAFF
-,TRBV19,TRBJ1-1,14,-,TGTGCCAGTAGTATCCCTGGGGCGAACACTGAAGCTTTCTTT,CASSIPGANTEAFF
-,TRBV30,TRBJ1-4,15,TRBD1,TGTGCCTGGAGTTCCACGCCGCAGGGGGCTGAAAAACTGTTTTTT,CAWSSTPQGAEKLFF
-,TRBV5-6,TRBJ2-7,17,TRBD2,TGTGCCAGCAGCCGAGCCGGACTAGCGGGTTCTCCCTACGAGCAGTACTTC,CASSRAGLAGSPYEQYF
few,TRBV5-6,TRBJ1-2,15,-,TGTGCCAGCAGCTTTTCAATGACAGGCTTCTATGGCTACACCTTC,CASSFSMTGFYGYTF
-,TRBV5-5,TRBJ1-5,14,TRBD1,TGTGCCAGCAGCTGGACAGGGGGCAATCAGCCCCAGCATTTT,CASSWTGGNQPQHF
-,TRBV25-1,TRBJ2-6,18,TRBD1,TGTGCCAGCACTCAAGGGGGCAGGGCGAACACGGGGGCCAACGTCCTGACTTTC,CASTQGGRANTGANVLTF
-,TRBV5-4,TRBJ2-7,14,TRBD1,TGTGCCAGCAGCTTGGGACAGGGCTTTTACGAGCAGTACTTC,CASSLGQGFYEQYF
-,TRBV19,TRBJ1-5,15,TRBD1,TGTGCCAGTAGTCCCGACAGGGGTGGAAACCAGCCCCAGCATTTT,CASSPDRGGNQPQHF
-,TRBV5-1,TRBJ1-1,18,TRBD1,TGCGCCAGCAGCCCCCACTGGGGGACAGGGGGACCAAGGACTGAAGCTTTCTTT,CASSPHWGTGGPRTEAFF